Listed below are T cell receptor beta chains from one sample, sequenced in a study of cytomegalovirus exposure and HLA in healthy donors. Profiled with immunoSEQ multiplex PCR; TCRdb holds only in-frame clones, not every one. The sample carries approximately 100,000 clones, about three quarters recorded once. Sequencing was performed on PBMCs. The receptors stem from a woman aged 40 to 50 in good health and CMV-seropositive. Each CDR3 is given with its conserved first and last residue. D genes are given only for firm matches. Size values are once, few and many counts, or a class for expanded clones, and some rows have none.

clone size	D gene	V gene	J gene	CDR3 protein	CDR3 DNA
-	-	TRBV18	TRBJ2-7	CASSPVSVTGPYEQYF	TGTGCCAGCTCACCGGTCTCCGTTACAGGGCCCTACGAGCAGTACTTC
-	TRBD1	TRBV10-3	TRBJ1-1	CAISGGTGDTEAFF	TGTGCCATCAGTGGCGGGACAGGGGACACTGAAGCTTTCTTT
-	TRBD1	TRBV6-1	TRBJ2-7	CASSSQGAASYEQYF	TGTGCCAGCAGCTCCCAGGGGGCTGCGTCCTACGAGCAGTACTTC
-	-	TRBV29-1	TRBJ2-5	CSVVSGRETQYF	TGCAGCGTTGTTTCTGGGAGAGAGACCCAGTACTTC
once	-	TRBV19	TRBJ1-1	CASDRANTEAFF	TGTGCCTCTGACAGAGCGAACACTGAAGCTTTCTTT
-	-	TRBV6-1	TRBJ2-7	CASSEGRRTYEQYF	TGTGCCAGCAGTGAAGGCAGGCGTACCTACGAGCAGTACTTC
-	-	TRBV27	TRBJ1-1	CASSRIPGTKNTEAFF	TGTGCCAGCAGTCGTATTCCCGGGACAAAGAACACTGAAGCTTTCTTT
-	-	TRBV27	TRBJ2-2	CASSGLGGRGTGELFF	TGTGCCAGCAGCGGCCTCGGGGGTCGAGGCACCGGGGAGCTGTTTTTT
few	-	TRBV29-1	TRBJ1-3	CSVKRGFGNTIYF	TGCAGCGTAAAAAGGGGCTTTGGAAACACCATATATTTT
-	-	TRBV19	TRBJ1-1	CASSINQGSTEAFF	TGTGCCAGTAGTATAAATCAGGGGAGCACTGAAGCTTTCTTT
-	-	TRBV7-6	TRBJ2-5	CASSTEQGAQTQYF	TGTGCCAGCAGCACCGAACAGGGAGCGCAGACCCAGTACTTC
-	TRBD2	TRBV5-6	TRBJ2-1	CASSLWFRGGALNEQFF	TGTGCCAGCAGCTTGTGGTTTCGGGGGGGGGCCTTAAATGAGCAGTTCTTC
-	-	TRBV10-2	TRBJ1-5	CASSVGGDQPQHF	TGCGCCAGCAGTGTGGGCGGGGATCAGCCCCAGCATTTT
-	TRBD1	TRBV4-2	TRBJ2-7	CASSQTGGSFYEQYF	TGTGCCAGCAGCCAGACAGGGGGCTCCTTTTACGAGCAGTACTTC
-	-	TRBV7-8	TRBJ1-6	CASSPLVGLGSPLHF	TGTGCCAGCAGCCCCCTGGTGGGACTCGGTTCACCCCTCCACTTT
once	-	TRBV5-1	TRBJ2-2	CASSLQGSTGELFF	TGCGCCAGCAGCTTGCAGGGGTCCACCGGGGAGCTGTTTTTT
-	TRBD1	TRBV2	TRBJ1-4	CASRKGTGGALEKLFF	TGTGCCAGCAGGAAAGGGACAGGGGGCGCGTTGGAAAAACTGTTTTTT
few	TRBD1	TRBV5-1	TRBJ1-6	CASSFGQENSPLHF	TGCGCCAGCAGCTTCGGACAGGAAAATTCACCCCTCCACTTT
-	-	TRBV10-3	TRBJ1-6	CAISGVGGAQSPLHF	TGTGCCATCAGTGGGGTGGGGGGGGCACAGTCACCCCTCCACTTT
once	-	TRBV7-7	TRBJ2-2	CASSLGLAGQGTGELFF	TGTGCTAGCAGCTTAGGTCTCGCGGGGCAGGGCACCGGGGAGCTGTTTTTT
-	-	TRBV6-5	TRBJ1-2	CASSVSGGGHYGYTF	TGTGCCAGCAGTGTATCCGGTGGGGGACATTATGGCTACACCTTC
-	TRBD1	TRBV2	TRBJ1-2	CASRNRGRSSGYTF	TGTGCCAGCAGGAACAGGGGGAGATCGTCTGGCTACACCTTC
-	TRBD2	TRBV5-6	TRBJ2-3	CASSYGTSGATSTDTQYF	TGTGCCAGCAGCTACGGGACTAGCGGAGCTACTAGCACAGATACGCAGTATTTT
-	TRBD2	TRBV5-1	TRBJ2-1	CASSLLLRSGLETLVEQFF	TGCGCCAGCAGCTTACTTTTACGCTCGGGACTAGAAACTTTAGTTGAGCAGTTCTTC
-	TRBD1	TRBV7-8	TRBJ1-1	CASSLRAGGWRNTEAFF	TGTGCCAGCAGCTTAAGGGCAGGGGGATGGAGGAACACTGAAGCTTTCTTT
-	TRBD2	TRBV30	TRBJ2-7	CAWSRGGDREQYF	TGTGCCTGGAGTCGCGGGGGGGATCGGGAGCAGTACTTC
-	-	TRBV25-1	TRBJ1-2	CASSDSGNRGYTF	TGTGCCAGCAGTGATTCCGGGAATCGTGGCTACACCTTC
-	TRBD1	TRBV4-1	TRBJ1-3	CASSQGQGISGNTIYF	TGCGCCAGCAGCCAAGGACAGGGGATCTCTGGAAACACCATATATTTT
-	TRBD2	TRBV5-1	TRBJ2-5	CASSSRLAGIQETQYF	TGCGCCAGCAGCTCCCGACTAGCGGGCATCCAAGAGACCCAGTACTTC
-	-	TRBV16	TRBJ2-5	CASSLHESYQETQYF	TGTGCCAGCAGCCTGCACGAGTCTTACCAAGAGACCCAGTACTTC
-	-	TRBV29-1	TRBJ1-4	CSVSGDATNEKLFF	TGCAGCGTTTCGGGGGACGCAACTAATGAAAAACTGTTTTTT
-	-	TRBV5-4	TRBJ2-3	CASSPPREDTQYF	TGTGCCAGCAGCCCGCCCCGGGAGGATACGCAGTATTTT
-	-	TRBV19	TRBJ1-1	CASSIALFGSTEAFF	TGTGCCAGTAGTATAGCTCTATTTGGGAGCACTGAAGCTTTCTTT
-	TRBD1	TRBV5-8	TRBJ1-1	CASSLGFGQGEAFF	TGTGCCAGCAGCTTAGGATTTGGACAGGGTGAAGCTTTCTTT
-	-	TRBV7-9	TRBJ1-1	CASSSRGWANTEAFF	TGTGCCAGCAGCTCCCGGGGATGGGCGAACACTGAAGCTTTCTTT
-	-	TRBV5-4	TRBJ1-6	CASSLDGTGTRSPLHF	TGTGCCAGCAGCTTGGATGGGACCGGGACTCGATCACCCCTCCACTTT
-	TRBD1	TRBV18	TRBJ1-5	CASSTGTGHNQPQHF	TGTGCCAGCTCAACCGGGACAGGGCATAATCAGCCCCAGCATTTT
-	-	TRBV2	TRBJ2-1	CASSPYSPIGQFF	TGTGCCAGCAGCCCCTATAGCCCGATTGGGCAGTTCTTC
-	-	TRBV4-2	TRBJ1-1	CASSQVSGAHEAFF	TGTGCCAGCAGCCAAGTTTCGGGAGCCCATGAAGCTTTCTTT
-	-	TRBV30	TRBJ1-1	CAWSTSQGGDTEAFF	TGTGCCTGGAGTACATCACAGGGTGGGGACACTGAAGCTTTCTTT
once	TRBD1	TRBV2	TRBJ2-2	CASSRGQVKAGELFF	TGTGCCAGCAGTCGAGGACAGGTGAAGGCCGGGGAGCTGTTTTTT